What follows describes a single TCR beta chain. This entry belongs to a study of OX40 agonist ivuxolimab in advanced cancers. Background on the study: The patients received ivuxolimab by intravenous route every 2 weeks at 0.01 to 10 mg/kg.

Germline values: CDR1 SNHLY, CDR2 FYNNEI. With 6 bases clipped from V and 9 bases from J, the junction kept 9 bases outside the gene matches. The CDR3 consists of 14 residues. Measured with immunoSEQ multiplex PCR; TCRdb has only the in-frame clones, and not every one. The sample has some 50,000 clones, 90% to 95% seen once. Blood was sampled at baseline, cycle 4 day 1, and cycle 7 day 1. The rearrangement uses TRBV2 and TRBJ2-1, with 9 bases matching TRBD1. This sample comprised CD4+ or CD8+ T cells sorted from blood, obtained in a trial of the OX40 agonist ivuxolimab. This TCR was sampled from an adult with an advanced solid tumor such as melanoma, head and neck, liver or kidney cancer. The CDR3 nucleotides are TGTGCCAGCAGGTCGGGGACAGGGAAATCTGAGCAGTTCTTC. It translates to CASRSGTGKSEQFF.